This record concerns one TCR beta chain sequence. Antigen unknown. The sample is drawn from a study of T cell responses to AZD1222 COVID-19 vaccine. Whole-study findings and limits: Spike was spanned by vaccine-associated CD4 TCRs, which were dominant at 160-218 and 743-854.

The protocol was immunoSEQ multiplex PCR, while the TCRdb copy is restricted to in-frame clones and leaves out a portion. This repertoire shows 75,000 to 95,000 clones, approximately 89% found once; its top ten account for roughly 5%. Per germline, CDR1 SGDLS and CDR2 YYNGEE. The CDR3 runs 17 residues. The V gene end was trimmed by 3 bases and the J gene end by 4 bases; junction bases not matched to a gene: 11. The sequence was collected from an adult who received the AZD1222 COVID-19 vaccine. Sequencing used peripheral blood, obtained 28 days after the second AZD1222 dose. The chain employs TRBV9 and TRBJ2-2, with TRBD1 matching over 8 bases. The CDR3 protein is CASSGGRGTGGTGELFF. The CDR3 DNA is TGTGCCAGCAGCGGGGGCCGTGGGACAGGAGGCACCGGGGAGCTGTTTTTT.